The clone carrying this T cell receptor (beta chain) was counted only a few times. The PCR had 60 Vbeta and 13 Jbeta primers. The assay was immunoSEQ multiplex PCR, and TCRdb's table has in-frame clones only and misses some. The table shows roughly 140,000 clones, with around 66% occurring only once. Trimming left V 5 bases short and J 1 base short, with 16 bases between. The CDR3 covers 16 residues. The germline V gene has CDR1 MGHRA and CDR2 YSYEKL. This entry comes from a study of cytomegalovirus exposure and HLA in healthy donors. Sequenced input: PBMCs. The TCR originated in a woman aged 30 to 39 in good health and CMV-seropositive. The chain uses TRBV4-1 and TRBJ2-3; D may be TRBD2 (6 bases). CDR3 amino acids: CASSWPAGRGTDTQYF. The CDR3 nucleotides are TGCGCCAGCAGCTGGCCAGCGGGTCGTGGCACAGATACGCAGTATTTT.